These T cell receptor beta chains were read from a single sample in a study of T cell repertoires in cytomegalovirus infection. TCRdb itself ran the reads through MiXCR, one entry per CDR3 protein. The sample includes about 180,000 distinct CDR3 sequences, 13% to 15% of them seen just once. The sequenced sample consisted of PBMCs. All receptors derive from a human donor in good health (CMV status not recorded). Some clones in this sample may be carry-over from other donors' samples. Each CDR3 is given without its conserved first and last residue. Not every row has a clone size; where given, it reads once, few, many or a size class.

size	V	J	CDR3
many	TRBV25-1	TRBJ2-7	ASKGAGLISYEQY
many	TRBV7-9	TRBJ2-7	ASSPGGDSRYEQY
many	TRBV28	TRBJ1-4	ASSALGVANEKLF
NA	TRBV6-6	TRBJ1-5	ASSIPPAGQPQH
many	TRBV28	TRBJ2-2	ASRRMAGTGELF
NA	TRBV6-5	TRBJ2-6	ASNRLAGNSPTSGANVLT
many	TRBV7-6	TRBJ1-1	ASSLGTSGTEAF
few	TRBV4-1	TRBJ1-2	ASNQFRIGNYGYT
few	TRBV29-1	TRBJ2-7	SAANPKPYEQY
NA	TRBV7-3	TRBJ2-5	ASSQTSLETQY
many	TRBV7-6	TRBJ2-3	ASSLVVGGPHTQY
few	TRBV7-3	TRBJ1-2	ASSWTGSNYGYT
NA	TRBV7-4	TRBJ1-1	ASSFSRTEAC
NA	TRBV28	TRBJ2-4	ASSFNRGNIQY
many	TRBV29-1	TRBJ2-2	SVRQGQAGELF
many	TRBV7-2	TRBJ2-1	ASSLGFIREQF
few	TRBV10-3	TRBJ2-5	AISEQILETQY
many	TRBV6-6	TRBJ2-7	ASSYSSGSGAGEQY
once	TRBV29-1	TRBJ1-1	SVPARGRVSTEAF
many	TRBV6-1	TRBJ2-6	ASSWTAFSGANVLT